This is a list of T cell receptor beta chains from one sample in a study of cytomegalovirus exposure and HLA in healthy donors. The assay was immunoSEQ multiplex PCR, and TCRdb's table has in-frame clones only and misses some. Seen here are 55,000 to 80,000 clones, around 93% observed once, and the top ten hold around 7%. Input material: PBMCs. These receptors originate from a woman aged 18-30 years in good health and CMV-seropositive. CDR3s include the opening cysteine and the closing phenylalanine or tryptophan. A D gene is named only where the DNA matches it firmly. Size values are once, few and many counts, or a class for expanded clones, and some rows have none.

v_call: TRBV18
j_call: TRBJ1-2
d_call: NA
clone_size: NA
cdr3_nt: TGTGCCAGCTCACCGGTAGGGAACTCGGAGGGCTATGGCTACACCTTC
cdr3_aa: CASSPVGNSEGYGYTF

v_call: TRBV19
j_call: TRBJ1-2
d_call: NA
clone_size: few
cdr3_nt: TGTGCCAGTAGTATAGACCCTACCACGGGCTACACCTTC
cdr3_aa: CASSIDPTTGYTF

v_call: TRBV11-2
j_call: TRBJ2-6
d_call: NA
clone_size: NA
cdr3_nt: TGTGCCAGCAGCTCTCGGGGGTGGGCTGGGGCCAACGTCCTGACTTTC
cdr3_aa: CASSSRGWAGANVLTF

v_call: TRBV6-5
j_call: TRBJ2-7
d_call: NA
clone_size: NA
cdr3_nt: TGTGCCAGCGCTGAAGGGAGCTACGAGCAGTACTTC
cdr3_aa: CASAEGSYEQYF

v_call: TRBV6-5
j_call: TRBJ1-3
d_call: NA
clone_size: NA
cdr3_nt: TGTGCCAGCAGAGTTGGACAGCCTGGAAACACCATATATTTT
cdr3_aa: CASRVGQPGNTIYF

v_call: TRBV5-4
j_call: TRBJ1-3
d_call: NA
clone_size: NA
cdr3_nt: TGTGCCAGCAGCTCGGAGGAGGGCTCGGACACCATATATTTT
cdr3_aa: CASSSEEGSDTIYF

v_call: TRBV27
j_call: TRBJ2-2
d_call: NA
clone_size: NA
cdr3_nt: TGTGCCAGCAGTTTATCCAGCGGGACATCCACCGGGGAGCTGTTTTTT
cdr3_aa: CASSLSSGTSTGELFF

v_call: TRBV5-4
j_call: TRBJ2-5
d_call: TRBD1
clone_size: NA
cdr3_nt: TGTGCCAGCAGCTTGAGGACAGGCCTCCAAGAGACCCAGTACTTC
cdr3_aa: CASSLRTGLQETQYF

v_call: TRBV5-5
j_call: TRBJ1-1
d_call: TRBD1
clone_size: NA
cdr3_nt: TGTGCCAGCAGCTCCGGGACAGGGAACGCTGAAGCTTTCTTT
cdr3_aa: CASSSGTGNAEAFF

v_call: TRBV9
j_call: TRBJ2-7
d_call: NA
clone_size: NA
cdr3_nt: TGTGCCAGCAGCGCAGGGTTGGGGCACGAGCAGTACTTC
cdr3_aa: CASSAGLGHEQYF

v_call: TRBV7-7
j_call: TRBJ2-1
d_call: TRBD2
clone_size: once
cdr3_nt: TGTGCCAGCAGCTTGGGGAGCGGGGGTTATGAGCAGTTCTTC
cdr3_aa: CASSLGSGGYEQFF

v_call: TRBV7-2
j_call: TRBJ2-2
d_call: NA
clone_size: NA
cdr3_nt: TGTGCCAGCAGCTTAGCGTGGGGAGGCTCGAACACCGGGGAGCTGTTTTTT
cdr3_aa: CASSLAWGGSNTGELFF

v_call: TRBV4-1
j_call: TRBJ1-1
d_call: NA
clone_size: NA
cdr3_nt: TGCGCCAGCAGCCAAGAGGTTCTTGCGACTGAAGCTTTCTTT
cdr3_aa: CASSQEVLATEAFF

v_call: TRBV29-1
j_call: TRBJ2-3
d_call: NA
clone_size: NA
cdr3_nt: TGCAGCGCCCCCGAACCAGGCACAGATACGCAGTATTTT
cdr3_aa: CSAPEPGTDTQYF

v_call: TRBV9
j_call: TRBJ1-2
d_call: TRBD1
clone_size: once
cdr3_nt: TGTGCCAGCAGCGCCGGACAGGGCTTGTGGGGCTACACCTTC
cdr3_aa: CASSAGQGLWGYTF

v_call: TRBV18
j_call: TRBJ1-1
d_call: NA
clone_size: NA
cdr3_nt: TGTGCCAGCTCACCACCGGGGGCGCGGGTGAACACTGAAGCTTTCTTT
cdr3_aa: CASSPPGARVNTEAFF

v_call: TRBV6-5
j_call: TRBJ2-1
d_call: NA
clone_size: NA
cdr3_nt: TGTGCCAGCAGACCCCGGGACTCGAACAATGAGCAGTTCTTC
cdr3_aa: CASRPRDSNNEQFF

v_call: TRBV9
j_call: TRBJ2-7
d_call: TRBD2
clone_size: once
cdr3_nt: TGTGCCAGCGCGGGAGACCGCGACCCCTACGAGCAGTACTTC
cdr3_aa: CASAGDRDPYEQYF

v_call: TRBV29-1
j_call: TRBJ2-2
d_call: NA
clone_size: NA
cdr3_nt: TGCAGCGTTGAAAGGGGAACCGGGGAGCTGTTTTTT
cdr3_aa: CSVERGTGELFF

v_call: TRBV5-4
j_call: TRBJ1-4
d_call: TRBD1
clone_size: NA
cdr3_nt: TGTGCCAGCAGCTTAAGGACAGGGGGTTATGATGAAAAACTGTTTTTT
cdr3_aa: CASSLRTGGYDEKLFF

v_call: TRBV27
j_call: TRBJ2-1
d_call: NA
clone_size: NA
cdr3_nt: TGTGCCAGCAGTTTATCGAGCGGGCACTCCTACAATGAGCAGTTCTTC
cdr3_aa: CASSLSSGHSYNEQFF

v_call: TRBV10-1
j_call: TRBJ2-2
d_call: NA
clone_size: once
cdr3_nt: TGCGCCAGCAGTGTGGGGGCCCTAGGGACCGGGGAGCTGTTTTTT
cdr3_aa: CASSVGALGTGELFF

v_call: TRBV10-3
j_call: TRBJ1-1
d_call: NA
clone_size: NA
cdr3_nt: TGTGCCATCAGTGTAGGGGGGGGCACTGAAGCTTTCTTT
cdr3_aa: CAISVGGGTEAFF

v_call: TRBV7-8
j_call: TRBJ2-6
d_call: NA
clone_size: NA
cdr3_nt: TGTGCCAGCAGCAGCACGCGGGGTCCGGTCTGGGGGGCCAACGTCCTGACTTTC
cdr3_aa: CASSSTRGPVWGANVLTF

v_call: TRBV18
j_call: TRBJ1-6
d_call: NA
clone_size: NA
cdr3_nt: TGTGCCAGCTCACCATTCGATAATTCACCCCTCCACTTT
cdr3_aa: CASSPFDNSPLHF